The clone carrying this T cell receptor beta chain was picked up a small number of times. Its antigen remains unidentified. This sample was taken from a study of beta chain features in type 1 diabetes. Study findings and constraints: Compared to healthy donors, patients appeared to have naive, central memory and Treg TCRB repertoires that were more alike. People with Type 1 diabetes carried modestly yet significantly shorter TCRB CDR3s in all four CD4+ subsets. Any HLA effect on TCRB rearrangement was left unresolved by small sub-analyses.

Via the markers CD45RO/CCR7/CD25/CD127/CD95/CD27, stem cell-like memory, regulatory, central memory and naive CD4+ cells were sorted. Investigators reverse transcribed all isolated RNA, so they sequenced expressed TCRB transcripts. Profiled with immunoSEQ multiplex PCR; TCRdb holds only in-frame clones, not every one. Seen here are tens of thousands of clones, under 55% observed once, and the top ten hold roughly 1.5%. V trimming: 10 bases; J trimming: 8 bases; junction bases outside the gene matches: 7. CDR1 and CDR2 (germline): ENHRY, SYGVKD. This CDR3 comprises 12 residues. The clonotype originates from a man younger than 45 with type 1 diabetes. Sample: Tregs from blood. This chain uses TRBV10-3 with TRBJ1-5, with 8 bases fitting TRBD1. CDR3 nucleotides: TGTGCCACTCGGACAGGGCTGGAGCCCCAGCATTTT. Translated: CATRTGLEPQHF.